One sample yielded the 19 T cell receptor beta chains listed below, sequenced in a study of beta chain features in type 1 diabetes. Broader study findings: Type 1 diabetes patients showed a moderate but significant shortening of TCRB CDR3s in all four CD4+ subsets.

Expressed TCRB transcripts were sequenced after all isolated RNA was converted to cDNA. The protocol was immunoSEQ multiplex PCR, while the TCRdb copy is restricted to in-frame clones and leaves out a portion. The sample holds about 340,000 clones, 13% seen once. Their antigen targets remain unknown. Sequencing used naive CD4+ T cells from blood. The receptors originated from a woman under 30 with type 1 diabetes.

This clone has a handful of counts. The chain links TRBV28 to TRBJ2-3; TRBD2 is a possible D gene (6 bases). V lost 6 bases to trimming and J lost 4 bases, with 17 bases between them. The CDR3 is 15 residues long. Per germline, CDR1 MDHEN and CDR2 SYDVKM. CDR3 bases: TGTGCCAGCAGGGGCCCCCGGGAGTCCCCAGATACGCAGTATTTT. Translated, it gives CASRGPRESPDTQYF.

This chain links TRBV28 with TRBJ2-7; TRBD1 agrees at 8 bases. V lost 5 bases to trimming and J lost 5 bases; unmatched junction nucleotides: 14. The length of the CDR3 is 16 residues. The germline V gene has CDR1 MDHEN and CDR2 SYDVKM. CDR3 nucleotides: TGTGCCAGCAGTCGCCGGGACAGGCCCATCGTGGACGAGCAGTACTTC. Amino acids: CASSRRDRPIVDEQYF.

To note about this clone: This specimen includes other DNA sequences encoding the same CDR3. This rearrangement joins TRBV5-1 to TRBJ2-5; unclear D gene. Between the trimmed V and J ends, which lost 0 bases and 2 bases, there was a span of 8 bases. Germline V lookup: CDR1 SGHRS, CDR2 YFSETQ. The CDR3 is 14 amino acids. The DNA of the CDR3 is TGCGCCAGCAGCTTGGGGGCCGTACAAGAGACCCAGTACTTC. It encodes CASSLGAVQETQYF.

The V call is TRBV11-2, the J call TRBJ2-1; D gene ambiguous. The germline gives CDR1 SGHAT, CDR2 FQNNGV. The CDR3 has 13 residues. Trimming shortened V by 3 bases and J by 2 bases, and 5 bases separated the two germline ends. The CDR3: CASSFTTYNEQFF. In DNA, the CDR3 is TGTGCCAGCAGCTTCACTACCTACAATGAGCAGTTCTTC.

As to this clone: Additional DNA sequences in this sample encode the identical CDR3. The chain's CDR3 is CASSPREDTEAFF. The CDR3 coding sequence is TGTGCCAGCTCCCCGAGGGAGGACACTGAAGCTTTCTTT. The rearrangement links TRBV18 to TRBJ1-1, with D unclear. V was clipped by 6 bases and J by 3 bases, with 11 bases between them. The germline gives CDR1 KGHSH, CDR2 LQKENI. The length of the CDR3 is 13 residues.

This clone came up a few times. J is TRBJ1-2 and V is TRBV7-2, with 10 bases that match TRBD1. The germline gives CDR1 SGHTA, CDR2 FQGNSA. This CDR3 has 15 amino acids. V lost 1 base, J lost 6 bases, and 5 bases stayed unmatched. CDR3 loop: CASSLVAGTGDGYTF. The CDR3 DNA reads TGTGCCAGCAGCTTAGTAGCGGGGACAGGGGATGGCTACACCTTC.

This clone was counted only a few times. The chain recombines TRBV7-2 with TRBJ2-5; D is perhaps TRBD2 (6 bases). CDR1 is SGHTA and CDR2 is FQGNSA in the germline V gene. This CDR3 contains 13 residues. Trimming shortened V by 4 bases and J by 5 bases, and 11 bases separated the two germline ends. The CDR3 DNA reads as TGTGCCAGCAGCTACCAACGGGGGGAGACCCAGTACTTC. Its translation: CASSYQRGETQYF.

J is TRBJ2-7 and V is TRBV5-4, with TRBD1 as a possible D gene (6 bases). The CDR3 loop spans 13 amino acids. The V end was cut by 4 bases, the J end by 5 bases, with 13 bases between. Looked up from germline, CDR1 is SGHNT and CDR2 is YYREEE (reference sequence). CDR3 sequence (DNA): TGTGCCAGCAGCACCGACCAGGGGAACGAGCAGTACGTC. Encoded protein: CASSTDQGNEQYV.

J is TRBJ2-3 and V is TRBV2; 8 nucleotides align to TRBD2. The germline gives CDR1 SNHLY, CDR2 FYNNEI. V trimming: 8 bases; J trimming: 3 bases; junction bases outside the gene matches: 10. The CDR3 spans 15 residues. CDR3 coding DNA: TGTGCCAGCCCCAGGGTAGCGGGACTGACAGATACGCAGTATTTT. This sequence encodes CASPRVAGLTDTQYF.

The rearrangement joins TRBV5-1 to TRBJ1-1, with 8 bases fitting TRBD1. In germline, CDR1 is SGHRS, CDR2 YFSETQ. V was clipped by 2 bases and J by 7 bases; unmatched bases: 7. The CDR3 consists of 14 residues. CDR3 nucleotides: TGCGCCAGCAGCTTACGGACAGGGAGCGATGAAGCTTTCTTT. It translates to CASSLRTGSDEAFF.

The CDR3 loop is CASKVAGTSDTQYF. CDR3 coding DNA: TGTGCCAGTAAGGTAGCGGGGACGTCAGATACGCAGTATTTT. V is TRBV6-6 and J is TRBJ2-3; TRBD2 agrees at 8 bases. Per germline, CDR1 MNHNY and CDR2 SVGAGI (reference sequence). V dropped 9 bases and J dropped 4; count of bases not matched to a gene: 9. The CDR3 is made up of 14 amino acids.

This rearrangement joins TRBV7-3 to TRBJ1-5; D is undetermined. V was pared by 5 bases and J by 3 bases, with 8 bases between. The germline CDR1 and CDR2 sequences are SGHTA and FQGTGA. The CDR3 has 13 amino acids. CDR3: CASSPNYNQPQHF. The CDR3 nucleotides are TGTGCCAGCAGCCCCAACTACAATCAGCCCCAGCATTTT.

The J gene is TRBJ2-4, the V gene TRBV28, with TRBD1 matching 10 bases. CDR3 length: 16 residues. After removal of 2 bases from V and 7 bases from J, the junction contained 8 bases not matched to a gene. Germline CDR1 reads MDHEN; CDR2 reads SYDVKM. This CDR3 is CASSLLPGQGSNIQYF. The CDR3 DNA reads as TGTGCCAGCAGTTTACTCCCGGGACAGGGGTCGAACATTCAGTACTTC.

This clone turned up a few times. This chain joins TRBV5-1 and TRBJ2-1, with D possibly being TRBD2 (5 bases). V was shortened by 2 bases and J by 6 bases, with 12 bases between the two germline ends. Per the germline V gene, CDR1 is SGHRS and CDR2 is YFSETQ. The CDR3 runs 14 residues. The CDR3 reads CASSFVGESNEQFF. The CDR3 DNA follows: TGCGCCAGCAGCTTTGTTGGGGAGAGCAATGAGCAGTTCTTC.

This clone was observed a handful of times. J is TRBJ1-2 and V is TRBV29-1; TRBD1 aligns across 8 bases. The trim removed 4 bases at V and 4 bases at J, leaving 5 bases unmatched. CDR3 length: 13 residues. Germline V gene sequence: CDR1 SQVTM, CDR2 ANQGSEA. The CDR3 coding sequence is TGCAGCGTTGCGGACAGGGCCATCTATGGCTACACCTTC. Its protein product is CSVADRAIYGYTF.

In this sample, this clone turned up a few times. The chain has TRBV11-2 and TRBJ2-5; 8 nucleotides align to TRBD2. The CDR3 runs 18 residues. Germline CDR1 is SGHAT and CDR2 is FQNNGV. The V segment lost 6 bases and the J segment 5 bases; nucleotides outside the gene matches: 20. CDR3 residues: CASRRGRGEAGVRETQYF. The CDR3 DNA reads TGTGCCAGCAGAAGAGGCCGGGGAGAAGCGGGAGTCCGGGAGACCCAGTACTTC.

The chain links TRBV7-2 to TRBJ2-2, with 8 positions matching TRBD2. With 5 bases clipped from V and 0 bases from J, the junction kept 8 bases outside the gene matches. This CDR3 is 17 amino acids long. Germline-derived CDR1 and CDR2 are SGHTA and FQGNSA. In DNA form, the CDR3 reads TGTGCCAGCAGCCGCCACGGGACTAGAGCGAACACCGGGGAGCTGTTTTTT. Amino acid sequence: CASSRHGTRANTGELFF.

This clone occurred a few times. This chain uses TRBV7-3 with TRBJ2-5; TRBD2 agrees at 9 bases. CDR1 and CDR2 (germline): SGHTA, FQGTGA. V trimming: 2 bases; J trimming: 4 bases; junction bases outside the gene matches: 14. The CDR3 contains 18 residues. CDR3 loop: CASSLGVAGVPTRETQYF. DNA of the CDR3: TGTGCCAGCAGCTTAGGGGTAGCGGGAGTTCCCACACGAGAGACCCAGTACTTC.

This clone has a handful of counts. This sequence joins TRBV19 and TRBJ2-1; TRBD2 is a possible D gene (5 bases). V lost 7 bases and J 0 bases, leaving 19 bases between the germline ends. The CDR3 is 17 amino acids. The germline V gene encodes CDR1 LNHDA and CDR2 SQIVND (reference sequence). The CDR3 loop reads CASTPRRISSSYNEQFF. The CDR3 DNA is TGTGCCAGTACCCCCCGGAGGATCTCGAGCTCCTACAATGAGCAGTTCTTC. The full variable domain, rest sourced from reference TRBV19 and TRBJ2-1, is DGGITQSPKYLFRKEGQNVTLSCEQNLNHDAMYWYRQDPGQGLRLIYYSQIVNDFQKGDIAEGYSVSREKKESFPLTVTSAQKNPTAFYLCASTPRRISSSYNEQFFGPGTRLTVL.